The 25 T cell receptor beta chains below come from one sample, sequenced in a study of blood T cell repertoires in COVID-19. Clones were sequenced by immunoSEQ multiplex PCR, and TCRdb holds only the in-frame ones, with some missing. The sample shows about 250,000 clones, 80% to 85% of them seen only once. Sequenced sample: peripheral blood. The receptors stem from a man aged 45 to 65 with active or convalescent COVID-19.

V and J are TRBV2 and TRBJ1-1; D is unclear. V was shortened by 0 bases and J by 1 base, with 15 bases between the two germline ends. Germline V gene data show CDR1 as SNHLY and CDR2 as FYNNEI. The CDR3 sequence is 17 residues long. CDR3 protein: CASSEAESGDWNTEAFF. CDR3 DNA: TGTGCCAGCAGTGAAGCGGAGAGTGGCGACTGGAACACTGAAGCTTTCTTT.

This clone was counted a single time. The chain combines TRBV6-6 with TRBJ1-3; perhaps TRBD1 as D (6 bases). The CDR3 is 14 amino acids. The V end lost 5 bases, the J end lost 15 bases, and 23 bases lay between the germline ends. Germline CDR1 MNHNY, CDR2 SVGAGI (reference sequence). This CDR3 is CASSPGTMLQVPYF. CDR3 in DNA: TGTGCCAGCAGTCCCGGGACAATGCTTCAGGTCCCATATTTT.

The chain recombines TRBV9 with TRBJ2-3; 11 positions match TRBD2. The CDR3 length is 15 residues. Germline values: CDR1 SGDLS, CDR2 YYNGEE. Germline trimming cut 2 bases from V and 1 base from J; bases unmatched to any gene: 0. CDR3 loop: CASSVGLAGTDTQYF. In DNA, the CDR3 is TGTGCCAGCAGCGTGGGACTAGCGGGCACAGATACGCAGTATTTT.

The rearrangement joins TRBV12-2 to TRBJ1-5; TRBD1, the table's D call, was not compared with the DNA. TRBV12-2 is a listed pseudogene. This CDR3 region has 17 residues. The CDR3 DNA sequence: TGTGCAAGTCGGCCCGGACCGGGACAGGGGCGGGATCAGCCCCAGCATTTT. Amino acid sequence: CASRPGPGQGRDQPQHF.

The chain is built from TRBV9 and TRBJ2-1, with 11 positions matching TRBD2. CDR1 and CDR2 from the germline V gene are SGDLS and YYNGEE. V dropped 0 bases and J dropped 6; count of bases not matched to a gene: 5. CDR3 length equals 16 residues. DNA of the CDR3: TGTGCCAGCAGCGTAGGCACTAGCGGGGGTGGCAATGAGCAGTTCTTC. Translation: CASSVGTSGGGNEQFF.

V and J are TRBV2 and TRBJ1-2; 7 bases are shared with TRBD1. With 6 bases clipped from V and 4 bases from J, the junction kept 5 bases outside the gene matches. CDR1 is SNHLY, CDR2 FYNNEI, per germline. The CDR3 has 13 amino acids. The CDR3 sequence is CASSQDRAYGYTF. The CDR3 bases are TGTGCCAGCAGCCAAGACAGGGCCTATGGCTACACCTTC.

The genes are TRBV6-6 and TRBJ1-6; perhaps TRBD1 as D (6 bases). The CDR3 has 17 amino acids. The germline gives CDR1 MNHNY, CDR2 SVGAGI (reference sequence). Trimming shortened V by 6 bases and J by 8 bases, and 23 bases separated the two germline ends. CDR3 loop: CASSRTAATGADSPLHF. CDR3 bases: TGTGCCAGCAGCCGAACGGCCGCGACAGGTGCAGATTCACCCCTCCACTTT.

V and J are TRBV5-4 and TRBJ1-1; D is unresolved. The CDR3 runs 15 residues. Trimming left V 2 bases short and J 0 bases short, with 11 bases between. Germline-derived CDR1 and CDR2 are SGHNT and YYREEE (reference sequence). The CDR3 region has the DNA TGTGCCAGCAGCTTAGGTAGCGGGGTGAACACTGAAGCTTTCTTT. It encodes CASSLGSGVNTEAFF.

The chain employs TRBV19 and TRBJ1-1; no clear D gene. CDR3 size: 15 residues. V gave up 4 bases and J gave up 4 bases, with 16 bases separating them. Germline values: CDR1 LNHDA, CDR2 SQIVND (reference sequence). The CDR3 sequence: CASSTSASGSTEAFF. Written as DNA, the CDR3 is TGTGCCAGTAGTACCTCCGCAAGCGGGAGCACTGAAGCTTTCTTT. The variable domain in full, with the rest retrieved from reference TRBV19 and TRBJ1-1, is DGGITQSPKYLFRKEGQNVTLSCEQNLNHDAMYWYRQDPGQGLRLIYYSQIVNDFQKGDIAEGYSVSREKKESFPLTVTSAQKNPTAFYLCASSTSASGSTEAFFGQGTRLTVV.

This clone was seen a handful of times. The rearrangement links TRBV15 to TRBJ2-3; TRBD1 matches 8 bases. CDR3 length: 17 residues. CDR1 is LNHNV, CDR2 YYDKDF, per germline (reference sequence). Trimming cost V 3 bases and J 6 bases; bases outside gene matches: 14. CDR3 region: CATSSPQGAGQGDTQYF. The CDR3 nucleotides are TGTGCCACCAGCAGCCCCCAGGGGGCAGGACAAGGGGATACGCAGTATTTT.

The chain joins TRBV5-1 to TRBJ1-1; D unresolved. Germline V lookup: CDR1 SGHRS, CDR2 YFSETQ. Trimming shortened V by 1 base and J by 4 bases, and 11 bases separated the two germline ends. This CDR3 is built from 14 residues. The DNA of the CDR3 is TGCGCCAGCAGCTTGTTGGGGAGTAGCACTGAAGCTTTCTTT. Protein sequence: CASSLLGSSTEAFF.

The gene calls are TRBV19 and TRBJ1-5; TRBD1 matches at 8 bases. The V gene's germline CDR1 is LNHDA and CDR2 SQIVND (reference sequence). The CDR3 loop spans 18 amino acids. The junction had 14 bases not matched to a gene; V was cut back by 3 bases and J by 4 bases. The CDR3 DNA reads as TGTGCCAGTAGTATTTATCGGACAGGGCAGGGGCGGAATCAGCCCCAGCATTTT. Amino acid sequence: CASSIYRTGQGRNQPQHF. The whole variable domain, remainder taken from reference TRBV19 and TRBJ1-5, is DGGITQSPKYLFRKEGQNVTLSCEQNLNHDAMYWYRQDPGQGLRLIYYSQIVNDFQKGDIAEGYSVSREKKESFPLTVTSAQKNPTAFYLCASSIYRTGQGRNQPQHFGDGTRLSIL.

The chain has TRBV7-3 and TRBJ2-3, with a possible D match to TRBD2 (5 bases). Trimming pared 0 bases from V and 6 bases from J, leaving 7 bases between. The CDR3 runs 13 residues. Germline CDR1 is SGHTA and CDR2 is FQGTGA. This CDR3 reads CASSLTPGDTQYF. CDR3 DNA: TGTGCCAGCAGCTTAACGCCGGGGGATACGCAGTATTTT.

The chain has TRBV5-1 and TRBJ2-2, with a possible D match to TRBD1 (5 bases). Per germline, CDR1 SGHRS and CDR2 YFSETQ. The CDR3 is made up of 14 amino acids. Deletions cut 3 bases from V and 4 bases from J, with 10 bases between. CDR3 coding DNA: TGCGCCAGCAGCTCAGATACAGGCACCGGGGAGCTGTTTTTT. Protein: CASSSDTGTGELFF.

CDR3 DNA: TGTGCCAGCAGTGAACCGGGACTAGCGGAGTACGAGCAGTACTTC. This gives the protein CASSEPGLAEYEQYF. The chain recombines TRBV6-1 with TRBJ2-7, with 11 bases that match TRBD2. V lost 2 bases to trimming and J lost 4 bases; unmatched junction nucleotides: 4. Germline CDR1 and CDR2: MNHNS and SASEGT. The CDR3 totals 15 residues.

The rearrangement uses TRBV10-3 and TRBJ2-5; D gene ambiguous. The CDR3 loop spans 14 amino acids. Germline CDR1 reads ENHRY; CDR2 reads SYGVKD. V lost 3 bases and J 4 bases, leaving 12 bases between the germline ends. The CDR3 nucleotides are TGTGCCATCAGTGATACAGTGGGTGTAGAGACCCAGTACTTC. Encoded protein: CAISDTVGVETQYF.

The chain is built from TRBV28 and TRBJ2-3; 10 positions agree with TRBD2. V was pared by 6 bases and J by 2 bases, with 5 bases of the junction left unmatched. CDR1 is MDHEN, CDR2 SYDVKM, per germline. The CDR3 extends over 15 amino acids. CDR3 coding DNA: TGTGCCAGCAGAGCTAGCGGGGGACCCACAGATACGCAGTATTTT. This codes for CASRASGGPTDTQYF.

Only one count was recorded for this clone. The rearrangement uses TRBV20-1 and TRBJ2-7; possible D gene TRBD1, 6 bases. Per the germline V gene, CDR1 is DFQATT and CDR2 is SNEGSKA (reference sequence). V was clipped by 3 bases and J by 0 bases, with 9 bases between them. The length of the CDR3 is 13 residues. For the CDR3, the DNA is TGCAGTGCTAGTTCGGACAGCTCCTACGAGCAGTACTTC. Amino acids: CSASSDSSYEQYF.

This chain connects TRBV12-3 or TRBV12-4 to TRBJ2-1; D unclear. The V end was cut by 4 bases, the J end by 9 bases, with 4 bases between. This CDR3 comprises 10 residues. DNA for the CDR3: TGTGCCAGCAGTTCGGGTGAGCAGTTCTTC. It is translated as CASSSGEQFF.

This clone has a handful of counts. V is TRBV3-1 (or the pseudogene TRBV3-2) and J is TRBJ2-3; TRBD1 matches 7 bases. The V and J ends lost 4 bases and 4 bases, in that order; junction bases with no gene match: 8. Germline lookup yields CDR1 LGHDT and CDR2 YNNKEL (reference sequence). The CDR3 has 15 residues. Written as DNA, the CDR3 is TGTGCCAGCAGCCCCCGACAGGGTAGACCAGATACGCAGTATTTT. It codes for CASSPRQGRPDTQYF.

The chain carries TRBV4-2 and TRBJ1-1; D is unresolved. Per the germline V gene, CDR1 is LGHNA and CDR2 is YNFKEQ. The CDR3 contains 15 residues. The germline V and J ends were trimmed by 0 bases and 0 bases, with 8 bases remaining between them. CDR3 amino acids: CASSQETRMNTEAFF. Written as DNA, the CDR3 is TGTGCCAGCAGCCAAGAAACCAGAATGAACACTGAAGCTTTCTTT.

This clone came up many times. V is TRBV27 and J is TRBJ2-7; 11 nucleotides align to TRBD1. The CDR3 runs to 15 residues. Germline-derived CDR1 and CDR2 are MNHEY and SMNVEV (reference sequence). V lost 6 bases and J lost 0; bases outside the gene matches: 4. The CDR3 DNA follows: TGTGCCAGCAGCTTAGGACAGGGGGCCTCCTACGAGCAGTACTTC. Amino acids: CASSLGQGASYEQYF.

CDR3 sequence (DNA): TGTGCCAGCAGTGACCTTGGGACAACGACTGAAGCTTTCTTT. Translation gives CASSDLGTTTEAFF. The chain is built from TRBV25-1 and TRBJ1-1; perhaps TRBD1 as D (6 bases). Germline CDR1 is MGHDK and CDR2 is SYGVNS. The CDR3 has 14 amino acids. With 3 bases removed from V and 5 bases from J, the gap between germline ends came to 13 bases.

The chain links TRBV28 to TRBJ1-6, with D uncertain. CDR1 and CDR2 (germline): MDHEN, SYDVKM. Trimming cost V 11 bases and J 7 bases, with 15 bases left between them. The CDR3 contains 13 residues. CDR3 sequence (DNA): TGTGCCGAAGCGGGCGGGAGAAATTCACCCCTCCACTTT. Its protein is CAEAGGRNSPLHF.

This chain connects TRBV28 to TRBJ1-1; D may be TRBD1 (5 bases). CDR3 size: 13 residues. The V gene lost 5 bases and the J gene lost 7 bases, with 14 bases spanning the gap. Germline lookup yields CDR1 MDHEN and CDR2 SYDVKM. CDR3 in DNA: TGTGCCAGCAGTACGATACGGGGGTTTGAAGCTTTCTTT. Amino acids: CASSTIRGFEAFF.